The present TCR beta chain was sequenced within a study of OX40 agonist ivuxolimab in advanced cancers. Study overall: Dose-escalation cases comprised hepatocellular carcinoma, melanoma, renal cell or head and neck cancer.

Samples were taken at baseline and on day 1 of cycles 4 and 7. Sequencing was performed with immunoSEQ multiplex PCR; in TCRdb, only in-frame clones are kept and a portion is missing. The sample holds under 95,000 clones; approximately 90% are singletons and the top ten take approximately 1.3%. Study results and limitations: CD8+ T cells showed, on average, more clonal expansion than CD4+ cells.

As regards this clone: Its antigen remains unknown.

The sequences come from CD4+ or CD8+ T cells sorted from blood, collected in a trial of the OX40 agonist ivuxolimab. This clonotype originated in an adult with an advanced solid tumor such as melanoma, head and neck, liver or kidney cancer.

CDR3: CASSLGGLTDTQYF. As DNA, the CDR3 is TGTGCCAGCAGCCTCGGTGGGCTCACGGATACGCAGTATTTT. V gene TRBV5-4 combines with J gene TRBJ2-3; D is unresolved. The CDR3 is made up of 14 amino acids. Germline V CDR1 and CDR2: SGHNT, YYREEE (reference sequence). V was trimmed by 4 bases and J by 6 bases, leaving 15 bases between them.